This T cell receptor beta chain emerged from a study of CD8+CD57+ T cells in acquired aplastic anemia. Overall study: Recorded DNA amounts for sorted CD4+ and CD8+ cells had an average of roughly 3.4 ug.

Trimming pared 0 bases from V and 7 bases from J, leaving 13 bases between. The CDR3 length is 14 residues. Per the germline V gene, CDR1 is SGHRS and CDR2 is YFSETQ. This clonotype was recorded only once. Its matching antigen is unknown. TCR beta VDJ and CDR3 profiling used genomic DNA as template. TCRdb reanalysed the reads using MiXCR and keeps one entry per CDR3 protein. Of around 150,000 distinct CDR3 sequences listed, approximately 40% are singletons. Notes on the study in general: Patients and controls turned out to have approximately 29 CD8+ CDR3 sequences in common.

The sequencing sample was made of sorted CD4+, CD8+, or CD8+CD57+ T cells (not recorded which) from PBMCs. V usage is TRBV5-1 and J usage is TRBJ1-1; D unclear. This clonotype was sampled from a human donor in good health. The CDR3 is CASSLARQSLEAFF. DNA for the CDR3: TGCGCCAGCAGCTTGGCCAGGCAGTCACTTGAAGCTTTCTTT.